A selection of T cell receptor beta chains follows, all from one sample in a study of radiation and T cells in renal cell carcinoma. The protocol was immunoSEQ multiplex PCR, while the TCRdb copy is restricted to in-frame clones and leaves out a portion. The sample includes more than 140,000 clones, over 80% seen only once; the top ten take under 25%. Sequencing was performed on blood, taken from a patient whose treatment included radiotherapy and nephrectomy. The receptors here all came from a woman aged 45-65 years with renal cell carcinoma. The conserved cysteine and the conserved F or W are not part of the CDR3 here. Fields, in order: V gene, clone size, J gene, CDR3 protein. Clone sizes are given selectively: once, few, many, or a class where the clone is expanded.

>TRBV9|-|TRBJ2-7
ASSTRGESSYEQY
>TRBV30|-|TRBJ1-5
AWSVRAGGGQPQH
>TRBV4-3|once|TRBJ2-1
ASSHSPGVNEQF
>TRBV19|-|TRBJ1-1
ASSTQSGLIVAF
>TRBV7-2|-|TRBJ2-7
ASSSGQGLSYEQY
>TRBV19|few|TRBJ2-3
ASSIDGGSTDTQY
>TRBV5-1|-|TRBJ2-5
ATRRGTGGSGETQY
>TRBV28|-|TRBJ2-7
ASSPGRYEQY
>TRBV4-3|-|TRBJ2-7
ASSQAGASGRDEQY
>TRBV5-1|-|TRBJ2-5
ASSLGSGFETQY
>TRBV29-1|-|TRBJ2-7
SVRGGISYEQY
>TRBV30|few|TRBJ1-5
AWSWSNGNQPQH
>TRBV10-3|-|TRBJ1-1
ATLLRLDTEAF
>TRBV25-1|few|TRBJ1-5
ASSADSNQPQH
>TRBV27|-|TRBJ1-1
ASSLGPNTEAF
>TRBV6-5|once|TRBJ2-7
ASRLGLAGAFEQY
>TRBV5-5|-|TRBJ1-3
ASSLAGEGFSGNTIY
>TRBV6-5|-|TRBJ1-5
ASRNNQPQH
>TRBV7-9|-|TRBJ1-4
ASSLVAAGSEKLF
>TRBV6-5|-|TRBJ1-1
ASSPGEVLTEAF
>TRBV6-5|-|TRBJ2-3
ASSYFLGTSTDTQY
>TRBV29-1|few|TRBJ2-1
SVDRGNEQF
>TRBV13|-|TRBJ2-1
ASSAAGDLGNEQF
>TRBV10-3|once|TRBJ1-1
AIGTSTSTEAF
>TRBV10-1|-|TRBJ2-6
ASSESGANVLT
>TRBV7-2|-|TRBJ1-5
ASSRQGGESNQPQH
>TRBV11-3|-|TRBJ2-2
ASSRDRFTGELF
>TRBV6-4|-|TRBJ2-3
ASSRWGGADTQY
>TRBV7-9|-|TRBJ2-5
ASIRTAGETQY
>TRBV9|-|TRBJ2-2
ASSMGTDFSGELF
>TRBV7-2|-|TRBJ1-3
ASSSIRSSSGNTIY
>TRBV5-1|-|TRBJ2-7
ASSLWQGTGNEQY
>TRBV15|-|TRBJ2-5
ATSNGQGGETQY
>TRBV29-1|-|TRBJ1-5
SVVGDRGSAQH
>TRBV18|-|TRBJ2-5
ASSPQPVASYLETQY
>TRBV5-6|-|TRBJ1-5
ASSLKLGQPQH